Listed below are T cell receptor beta chains from one sample, sequenced in a study of T cell responses to AZD1222 COVID-19 vaccine. Sequencing was performed with immunoSEQ multiplex PCR; in TCRdb, only in-frame clones are kept and a portion is missing. Here the sample spans roughly 120,000 clones, around 84% being singletons. The source material was peripheral blood, sampled 28 days after the second AZD1222 dose. These TCRs come from an adult who received the AZD1222 COVID-19 vaccine. Both conserved end residues are part of each CDR3. Only some rows state a clone size, as once, few, many or a class for expanded clones.

size: .; J: TRBJ1-3; V: TRBV19; CDR3: CASSGVGQGNTIYF
size: .; J: TRBJ2-7; V: TRBV11-2; CDR3: CASSSILEGRLYEQYF
size: few; J: TRBJ2-2; V: TRBV5-1; CDR3: CASSLWGSNTGELFF
size: .; J: TRBJ1-5; V: TRBV12-3/TRBV12-4; CDR3: CASSLAGQPQHF
size: few; J: TRBJ2-7; V: TRBV7-3; CDR3: CASSLFSRGTGSHEQYF
size: few; J: TRBJ1-1; V: TRBV7-9; CDR3: CASSLAAGTMNTEAFF
size: .; J: TRBJ2-1; V: TRBV16; CDR3: CASSQTGVNEQFF
size: .; J: TRBJ1-3; V: TRBV7-8; CDR3: CASSRGQTVGTIYF
size: .; J: TRBJ2-1; V: TRBV6-6; CDR3: CASSLAGNEQFF
size: .; J: TRBJ1-6; V: TRBV6-5; CDR3: CASSPDSPTLHF
size: once; J: TRBJ1-4; V: TRBV24-1; CDR3: CATSANAGGVNEKLFF
size: .; J: TRBJ2-5; V: TRBV19; CDR3: CASSMNRGETQYF
size: .; J: TRBJ2-1; V: TRBV25-1; CDR3: CASSELGAYYNEQFF
size: .; J: TRBJ1-1; V: TRBV2; CDR3: CASKWRGLGTEAFF
size: .; J: TRBJ1-1; V: TRBV10-3; CDR3: CAISNMNTEAFF
size: .; J: TRBJ2-7; V: TRBV18; CDR3: CASSPVLAGGRSYEQYF
size: .; J: TRBJ1-1; V: TRBV6-4; CDR3: CASSTGTGGWDTEAFF
size: .; J: TRBJ2-3; V: TRBV24-1; CDR3: CATSDLSGGRFSTDTQYF
size: .; J: TRBJ1-1; V: TRBV19; CDR3: CASSILSPGPTEAFF
size: .; J: TRBJ2-1; V: TRBV9; CDR3: CASSVEGTAGVGDEQFF
size: .; J: TRBJ2-5; V: TRBV2; CDR3: CASREGQLLRTQYF
size: .; J: TRBJ2-7; V: TRBV5-8; CDR3: CASSPLRVQDYYEQYF
size: .; J: TRBJ1-2; V: TRBV15; CDR3: CATSRVSPARTEGYTF
size: .; J: TRBJ2-3; V: TRBV7-3; CDR3: CASSAGLADTQYF
size: .; J: TRBJ2-1; V: TRBV5-8; CDR3: CASSPAGAAYNEQFF
size: many; J: TRBJ2-2; V: TRBV30; CDR3: CAWSVLAGDTGELFF
size: .; J: TRBJ2-7; V: TRBV5-6; CDR3: CASSLSGSSYEQYF